This is a list of T cell receptor beta chains from one sample in a study of T-cell reconstitution after alpha-beta-depleted transplantation in children. TCRdb re-called the PCR reads with MiXCR, one entry per CDR3 protein. The table shows about 210,000 distinct CDR3 sequences, with about a sixth occurring only once. Sequenced material: PBMCs, mostly from graft donor cells, taken 360 days after TCRalphabeta/CD19-depleted stem cell transplant. These receptor sequences come from a male patient aged 2 to 10 who had a stem cell transplant for acute lymphoblastic leukemia, so the T cells may come from the graft donor. Each CDR3 is given with its conserved first and last residue. The D gene is left open where the match is weak. Some rows have no size entry. The others give once, few or many, or a class for an expanded clone.

D gene,V gene,clone size,J gene,CDR3 protein,CDR3 DNA
-,TRBV29-1,-,TRBJ2-1,CSVDNEQFF,TGCAGCGTCGACAATGAGCAGTTCTTC
TRBD2,TRBV7-8,-,TRBJ2-3,CASRWQAGADTQYF,TGTGCCAGCAGATGGCAGGCGGGGGCAGATACGCAGTATTTT
TRBD1,TRBV11-2,few,TRBJ1-6,CASIPGTENSPLHF,TGTGCCAGCATCCCCGGGACAGAGAATTCACCCCTCCACTTT
-,TRBV7-2,-,TRBJ2-1,CASSLVADRSNEQFF,TGTGCCAGCAGCTTAGTAGCGGACAGATCCAATGAGCAGTTCTTC
TRBD2,TRBV3-1,-,TRBJ2-1,CASSQDKWELADLNEQFF,TGTGCCAGCAGCCAAGATAAGTGGGAACTAGCGGACCTCAATGAGCAGTTCTTC
TRBD2,TRBV7-2,few,TRBJ2-5,CASSLPAGGRETQYF,TGTGCCAGCAGCTTACCGGCGGGGGGTCGGGAGACCCAGTACTTC
-,TRBV11-2,few,TRBJ2-2,CASSLGGWGLNTGELFF,TGTGCCAGCAGCTTAGGGGGGTGGGGCCTGAACACCGGGGAGCTGTTTTTT
-,TRBV7-2,-,TRBJ2-2,CASSSRYRAGELFF,TGTGCCAGCAGCTCGAGATACAGGGCCGGGGAGCTGTTTTTT
-,TRBV25-1,many,TRBJ1-4,CASSDRLAEKLFF,TGTGCCAGCAGTGACCGGCTAGCGGAAAAACTGTTTTTT
TRBD1,TRBV7-6,-,TRBJ1-6,CASSLEGPSSSAQGGISPLHF,TGTGCCAGCAGCTTAGAAGGACCGTCCTCCAGCGCCCAGGGGGGGATTTCACCCCTCCACTTT
-,TRBV10-3,few,TRBJ1-5,CAISDRGTTNQPQHF,TGTGCCATCAGTGATCGAGGGACAACGAATCAGCCCCAGCATTTT
-,TRBV6-1,-,TRBJ1-2,CASSPNPRDLVYGYTF,TGTGCCAGCAGTCCAAACCCCCGGGATCTTGTCTATGGCTACACCTTC
TRBD2,TRBV5-1,-,TRBJ2-3,CASSFSGGGTDTQYF,TGCGCCAGCAGCTTCAGCGGGGGGGGCACAGATACGCAGTATTTT
-,TRBV5-1,many,TRBJ2-7,CASSLLGSGSYEQYF,TGCGCCAGCAGCTTGCTAGGGTCCGGATCCTACGAGCAGTACTTC
-,TRBV6-2/TRBV6-3,-,TRBJ1-1,CASSYEGGTEAFF,TGTGCCAGCAGTTACGAGGGCGGGACTGAAGCTTTCTTT
-,TRBV7-2,-,TRBJ1-5,CASSFRGGQPQHF,TGTGCCAGCAGCTTCCGGGGTGGCCAGCCCCAGCATTTT
TRBD1,TRBV4-2,few,TRBJ1-2,CASSQDDRGIDGYTF,TGTGCCAGCAGCCAAGATGACAGGGGGATCGATGGCTACACCTTC
-,TRBV20-1,few,TRBJ2-7,CSAGSDEQYF,TGCAGTGCTGGGTCGGACGAGCAGTACTTC
-,TRBV7-9,-,TRBJ1-4,CASSPLMGANEKLFF,TGTGCCAGCAGCCCCCTCATGGGGGCTAATGAAAAACTGTTTTTT
TRBD2,TRBV20-1,few,TRBJ2-2,CSARDEIGGTVFF,TGCAGTGCTAGAGATGAGATCGGGGGGACGGTGTTTTTT
TRBD1,TRBV27,few,TRBJ1-4,CASSFGTGVEKLFF,TGTGCCAGCAGCTTCGGGACAGGGGTTGAAAAACTGTTTTTT
-,TRBV29-1,-,TRBJ1-1,CSVIPLRGTEAFF,TGCAGCGTCATCCCTTTACGTGGGACTGAAGCTTTCTTT
TRBD2,TRBV6-2/TRBV6-3,-,TRBJ2-3,CASSTTGLVRRTDTQYF,TGTGCCAGCAGTACCACGGGACTAGTAAGACGCACAGATACGCAGTATTTT
TRBD1,TRBV4-3,-,TRBJ1-4,CASSLRGDRGEKLFF,TGCGCCAGCAGCCTCCGGGGGGACAGGGGGGAAAAACTGTTTTTT
-,TRBV5-6,-,TRBJ2-2,CASSLGLRTGELFF,TGTGCCAGCAGCTTGGGGCTCCGCACCGGGGAGCTGTTTTTT
-,TRBV14,many,TRBJ1-1,CASSRQTMNTEAFF,TGTGCCAGCAGCCGACAGACCATGAACACTGAAGCTTTCTTT
TRBD1,TRBV5-1,-,TRBJ2-7,CASSLGTGNSRRDEQYF,TGCGCCAGCAGCTTGGGGACAGGCAACTCGAGAAGAGACGAGCAGTACTTC
-,TRBV4-1,once,TRBJ2-4,CASSQDILRGAKNIQYF,TGCGCCAGCAGCCAAGATATACTACGTGGAGCCAAAAACATTCAGTACTTC
TRBD1,TRBV12-3/TRBV12-4,many,TRBJ2-2,CATTGTGGHTGELFF,TGTGCCACGACCGGGACAGGGGGCCACACCGGGGAGCTGTTTTTT